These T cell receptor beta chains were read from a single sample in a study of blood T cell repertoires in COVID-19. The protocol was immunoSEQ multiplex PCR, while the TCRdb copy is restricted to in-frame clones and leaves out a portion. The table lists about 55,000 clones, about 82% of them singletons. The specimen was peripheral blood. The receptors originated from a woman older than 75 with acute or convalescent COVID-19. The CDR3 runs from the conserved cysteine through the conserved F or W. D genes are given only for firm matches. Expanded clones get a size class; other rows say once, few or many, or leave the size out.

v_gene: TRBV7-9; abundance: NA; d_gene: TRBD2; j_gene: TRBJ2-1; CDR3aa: CASSLDGLGTSYNEQFF; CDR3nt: TGTGCCAGCAGCTTAGATGGTTTGGGGACTAGCTACAATGAGCAGTTCTTC
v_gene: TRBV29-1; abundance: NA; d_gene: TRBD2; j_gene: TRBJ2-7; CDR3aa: CSVRSASGGGEQYF; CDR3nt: TGCAGCGTGCGGTCGGCTAGCGGGGGCGGCGAGCAGTACTTC
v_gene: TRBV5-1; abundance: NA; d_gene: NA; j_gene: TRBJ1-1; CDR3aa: CASKGPGGTEAFF; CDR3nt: TGCGCCAGCAAGGGCCCGGGAGGCACTGAAGCTTTCTTT
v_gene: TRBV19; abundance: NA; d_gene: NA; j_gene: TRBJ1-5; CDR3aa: CASNMGHNNLPQHF; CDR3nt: TGTGCCAGTAATATGGGACACAACAATCTTCCCCAGCATTTT
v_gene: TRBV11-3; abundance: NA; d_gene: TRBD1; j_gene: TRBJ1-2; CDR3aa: CASRGTVGYTF; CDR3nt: TGTGCCAGCAGGGGGACAGTTGGCTACACCTTC
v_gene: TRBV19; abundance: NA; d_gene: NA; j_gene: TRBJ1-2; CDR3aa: CASKVGSSVNYGYTF; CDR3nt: TGTGCCAGTAAAGTAGGGAGCTCTGTTAACTATGGCTACACCTTC
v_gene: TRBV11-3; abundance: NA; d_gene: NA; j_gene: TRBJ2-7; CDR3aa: CASSLAADQYF; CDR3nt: TGTGCCAGCAGCTTAGCTGCAGATCAGTACTTC
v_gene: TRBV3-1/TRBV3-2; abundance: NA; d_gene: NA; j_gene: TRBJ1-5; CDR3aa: CASSQDRGQPQHF; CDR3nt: TGTGCCAGCAGCCAAGATCGGGGGCAGCCCCAGCATTTT
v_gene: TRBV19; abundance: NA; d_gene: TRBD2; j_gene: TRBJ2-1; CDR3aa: CASSLPRGAGVGNEQFF; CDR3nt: TGTGCCAGTAGTCTACCTCGGGGAGCGGGAGTCGGTAATGAGCAGTTCTTC
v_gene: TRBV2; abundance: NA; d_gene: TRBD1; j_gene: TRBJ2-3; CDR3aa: CASSPDRADTDTQYF; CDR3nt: TGTGCCAGCAGTCCGGACAGGGCTGACACAGATACGCAGTATTTT
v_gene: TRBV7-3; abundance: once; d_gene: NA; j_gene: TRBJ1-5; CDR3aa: CASSSGVSNQPQHF; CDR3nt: TGTGCCAGCAGCTCAGGGGTTAGCAATCAGCCCCAGCATTTT
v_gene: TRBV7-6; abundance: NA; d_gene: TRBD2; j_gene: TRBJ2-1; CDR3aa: CASSPIVAGGNNEQFF; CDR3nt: TGTGCCAGCAGCCCCATAGTCGCGGGAGGGAACAATGAGCAGTTCTTC
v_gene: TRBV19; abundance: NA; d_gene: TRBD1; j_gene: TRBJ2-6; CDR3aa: CASSSTGGAGANVLTF; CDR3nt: TGTGCCAGTAGTAGCACAGGGGGCGCTGGGGCCAACGTCCTGACTTTC
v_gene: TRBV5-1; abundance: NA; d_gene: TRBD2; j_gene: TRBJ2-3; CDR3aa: CASNLLADSDTQYF; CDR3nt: TGCGCCAGTAACCTTCTAGCGGACTCAGATACGCAGTATTTT
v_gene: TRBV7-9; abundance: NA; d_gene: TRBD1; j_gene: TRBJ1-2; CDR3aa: CAGRGRDRDNYGYTF; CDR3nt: TGTGCCGGACGAGGTCGGGACAGGGATAACTATGGCTACACCTTC
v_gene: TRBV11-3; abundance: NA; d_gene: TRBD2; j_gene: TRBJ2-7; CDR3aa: CASSLGIGLAGGTYEQYF; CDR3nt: TGTGCCAGCAGCTTGGGGATCGGGCTAGCGGGGGGCACCTACGAGCAGTACTTC
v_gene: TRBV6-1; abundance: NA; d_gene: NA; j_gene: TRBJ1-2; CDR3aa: CASSEVREAGYTF; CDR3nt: TGTGCCAGCAGTGAAGTTAGAGAGGCTGGCTACACCTTC
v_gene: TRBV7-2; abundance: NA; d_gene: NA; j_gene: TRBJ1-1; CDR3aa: CASSLLLAAEAFF; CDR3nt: TGTGCCAGCAGCTTACTATTAGCGGCTGAAGCTTTCTTT
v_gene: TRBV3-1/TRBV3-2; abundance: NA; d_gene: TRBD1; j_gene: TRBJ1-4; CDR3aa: CASSQDSGGLFF; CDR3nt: TGTGCCAGCAGCCAAGATTCAGGGGGCCTGTTTTTT
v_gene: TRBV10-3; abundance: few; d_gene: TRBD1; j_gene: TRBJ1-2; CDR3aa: CAISGDRNYGYTF; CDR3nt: TGTGCCATCAGTGGGGACAGGAACTATGGCTACACCTTC
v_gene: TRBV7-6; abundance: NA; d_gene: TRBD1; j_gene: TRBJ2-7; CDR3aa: CASSQTGAASSYEQYF; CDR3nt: TGTGCCAGCAGCCAAACAGGGGCTGCTAGCTCCTACGAGCAGTACTTC
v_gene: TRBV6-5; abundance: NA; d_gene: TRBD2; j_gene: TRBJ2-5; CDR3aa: CASSFGGADGETQYF; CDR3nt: TGTGCCAGCAGTTTCGGGGGGGCCGATGGAGAGACCCAGTACTTC
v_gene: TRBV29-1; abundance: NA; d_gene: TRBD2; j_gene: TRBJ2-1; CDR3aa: CSARAGSGPYNEQFF; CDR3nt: TGCAGCGCTCGGGCTGGTAGCGGGCCTTACAATGAGCAGTTCTTC
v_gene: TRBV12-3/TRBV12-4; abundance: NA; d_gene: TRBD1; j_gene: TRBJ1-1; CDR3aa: CASSRQGVTEAFF; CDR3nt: TGTGCCAGCAGCCGACAGGGTGTCACTGAAGCTTTCTTT
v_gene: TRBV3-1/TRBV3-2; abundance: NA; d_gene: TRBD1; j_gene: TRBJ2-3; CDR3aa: CASSPGQGHTDTQYF; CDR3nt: TGTGCCAGCAGCCCTGGACAGGGACACACAGATACGCAGTATTTT
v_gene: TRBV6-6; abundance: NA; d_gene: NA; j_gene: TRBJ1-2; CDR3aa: CASSSHRDYYGYTF; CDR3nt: TGTGCCAGCAGTAGCCACAGGGATTACTATGGCTACACCTTC
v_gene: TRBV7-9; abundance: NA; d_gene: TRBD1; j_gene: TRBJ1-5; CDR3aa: CASSVTGSYQPQHF; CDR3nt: TGTGCCAGCAGCGTGACAGGGTCTTATCAGCCCCAGCATTTT
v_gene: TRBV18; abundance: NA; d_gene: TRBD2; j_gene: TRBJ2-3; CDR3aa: CASSPLRSAGGQDTQYF; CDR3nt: TGTGCCAGCTCACCCCTGAGAAGTGCGGGAGGGCAGGATACGCAGTATTTT
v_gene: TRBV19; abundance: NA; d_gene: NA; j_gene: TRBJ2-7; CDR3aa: CASSIGAGPQEQYF; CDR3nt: TGTGCCAGTAGTATAGGGGCAGGGCCACAGGAGCAGTACTTC
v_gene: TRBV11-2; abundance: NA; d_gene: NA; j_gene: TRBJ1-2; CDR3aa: CASSLVSEDGYTF; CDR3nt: TGTGCCAGCAGCTTAGTGTCGGAGGATGGCTACACCTTC
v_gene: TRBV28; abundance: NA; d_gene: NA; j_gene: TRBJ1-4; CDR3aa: CASSARGGNEKLFF; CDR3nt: TGTGCCAGCAGCGCAAGGGGGGGTAATGAAAAACTGTTTTTT
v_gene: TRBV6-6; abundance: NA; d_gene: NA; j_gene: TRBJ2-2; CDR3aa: CASISGTYGGTGELFF; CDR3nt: TGTGCCAGCATCTCAGGGACTTATGGGGGGACCGGGGAGCTGTTTTTT
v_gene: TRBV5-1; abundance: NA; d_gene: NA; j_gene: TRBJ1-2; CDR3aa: CASSAGAGFGGYTF; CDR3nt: TGCGCCAGCAGCGCAGGGGCAGGGTTTGGTGGCTACACCTTC
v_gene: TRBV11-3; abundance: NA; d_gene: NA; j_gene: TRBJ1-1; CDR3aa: CASSLVVGNTEAFF; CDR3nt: TGTGCCAGCAGCTTAGTAGTGGGCAACACTGAAGCTTTCTTT
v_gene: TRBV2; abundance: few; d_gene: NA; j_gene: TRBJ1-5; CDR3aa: CASTTGYDQPQHF; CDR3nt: TGTGCCAGCACTACAGGGTATGATCAGCCCCAGCATTTT
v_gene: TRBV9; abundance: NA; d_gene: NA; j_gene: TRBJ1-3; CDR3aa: CASSGHTGNTIYF; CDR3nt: TGTGCCAGCAGCGGGCATACTGGAAACACCATATATTTT
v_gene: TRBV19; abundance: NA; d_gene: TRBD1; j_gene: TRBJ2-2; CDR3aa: CASSIQGVGTGELFF; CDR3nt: TGTGCCAGTAGTATCCAGGGGGTGGGAACCGGGGAGCTGTTTTTT
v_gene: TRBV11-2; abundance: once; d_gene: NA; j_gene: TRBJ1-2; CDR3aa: CASSLQAGASYGYTF; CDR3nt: TGTGCCAGCAGCTTACAGGCAGGTGCGTCGTATGGCTACACCTTC
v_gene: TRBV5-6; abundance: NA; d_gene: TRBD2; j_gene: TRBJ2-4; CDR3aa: CASSLRAGDQNIQYF; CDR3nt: TGTGCCAGCAGCTTGAGAGCGGGAGACCAAAACATTCAGTACTTC
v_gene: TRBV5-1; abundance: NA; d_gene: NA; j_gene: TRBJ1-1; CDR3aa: CASSLGAGGSEAFF; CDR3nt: TGCGCCAGCAGCTTGGGGGCGGGTGGTAGTGAAGCTTTCTTT
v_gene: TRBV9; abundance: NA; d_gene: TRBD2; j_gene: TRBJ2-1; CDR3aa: CASSTSAGGSSYNEQFF; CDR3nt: TGTGCCAGCAGCACTTCAGCGGGGGGGAGCTCCTACAATGAGCAGTTCTTC
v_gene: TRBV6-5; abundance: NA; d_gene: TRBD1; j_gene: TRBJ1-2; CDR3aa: CASNPGGVHGYTF; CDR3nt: TGTGCCAGCAACCCAGGGGGCGTGCATGGCTACACCTTC
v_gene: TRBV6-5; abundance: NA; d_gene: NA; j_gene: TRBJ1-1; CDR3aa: CASSPGHWNTEAFF; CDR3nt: TGTGCCAGCAGTCCGGGACATTGGAACACTGAAGCTTTCTTT
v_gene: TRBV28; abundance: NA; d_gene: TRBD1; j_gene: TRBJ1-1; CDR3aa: CATTMTGVEAFF; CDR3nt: TGTGCCACTACAATGACAGGGGTTGAAGCTTTCTTT
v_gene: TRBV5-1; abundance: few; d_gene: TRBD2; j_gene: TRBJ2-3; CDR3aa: CASSLIGSGGRSTDTQYF; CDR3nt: TGCGCCAGCAGCTTAATCGGGTCGGGAGGTCGGTCTACAGATACGCAGTATTTT
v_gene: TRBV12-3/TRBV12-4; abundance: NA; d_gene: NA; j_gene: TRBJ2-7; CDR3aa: CASSLGSRGAKYF; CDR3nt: TGTGCCAGCAGTTTAGGGAGTCGGGGGGCTAAGTACTTC
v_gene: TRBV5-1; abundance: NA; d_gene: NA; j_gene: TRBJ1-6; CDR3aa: CASSQDTNNSPLHF; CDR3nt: TGCGCCAGCAGCCAGGACACAAATAATTCACCCCTCCACTTT
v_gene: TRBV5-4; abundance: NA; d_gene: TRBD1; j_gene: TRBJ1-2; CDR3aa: CASSSSPTGFYGYTF; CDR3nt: TGTGCCAGCAGCTCTTCCCCGACAGGGTTCTATGGCTACACCTTC
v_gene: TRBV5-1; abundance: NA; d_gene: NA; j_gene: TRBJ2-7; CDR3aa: CASSLPGPYYEQYF; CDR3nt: TGCGCCAGCAGCTTGCCAGGGCCATATTACGAGCAGTACTTC
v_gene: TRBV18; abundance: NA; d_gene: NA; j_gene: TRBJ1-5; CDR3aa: CASSQQGSGNQPQHF; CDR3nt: TGTGCCAGCTCACAACAGGGAAGTGGTAATCAGCCCCAGCATTTT
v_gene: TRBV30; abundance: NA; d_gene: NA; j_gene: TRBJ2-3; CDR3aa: CAWSVAGRGTDTQYF; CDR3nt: TGTGCCTGGAGTGTGGCTGGCAGGGGCACAGATACGCAGTATTTT
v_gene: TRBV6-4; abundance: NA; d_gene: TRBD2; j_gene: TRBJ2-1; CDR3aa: CASSDGAGGRAQFF; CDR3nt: TGTGCCAGCAGTGACGGAGCGGGGGGACGGGCGCAGTTCTTC
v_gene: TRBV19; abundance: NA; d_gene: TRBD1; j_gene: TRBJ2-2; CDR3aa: CASSLIGQGNTGELFF; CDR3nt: TGTGCCAGTAGCCTCATCGGACAGGGGAACACCGGGGAGCTGTTTTTT
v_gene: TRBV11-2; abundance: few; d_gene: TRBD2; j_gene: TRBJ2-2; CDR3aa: CASSFRGGGELFF; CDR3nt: TGTGCCAGCAGCTTCCGGGGGGGCGGGGAGCTGTTTTTT
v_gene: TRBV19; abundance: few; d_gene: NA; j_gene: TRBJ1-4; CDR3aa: CASSIASREKLFF; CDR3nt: TGTGCCAGTAGTATAGCCAGTCGAGAAAAACTGTTTTTT